This T cell receptor (beta chain) was retrieved from a study of regulatory dendritic cells for organ transplantation (dated 2017 in TCRdb). Some background on the complete study: To make regulatory dendritic cells, monocytes were cultured with vitamin D3 on days 0 and 4 and with IL-10 on day 4. Before and after allostimulation with regulatory or mature dendritic cells, TCRbeta repertoires were sequenced from sorted naive and memory CD4+ and CD8+ T cells. On day 6, LPS was added to the DC cultures to test how the DCs responded to a strong maturation-inducing agent. General findings and caveats noted by the study authors: Expansion of memory CD8+ clones was induced by allostimulation in both subjects, but more limited expansion appeared to be induced by regulatory dendritic cells than by mature dendritic cells. The repertoires of naive CD4+ and CD8+ T cells were highly diverse, while memory cell repertoires were less diverse, with memory CD8+ cells being the most oligoclonal. Only a couple of subjects were sequenced, and the authors noted considerable between-individual heterogeneity in the alloreactive memory CD8+ T cell pool. Of the resting subsets, the one holding the most alloreactive TCR clonotypes was memory CD8+ T cells.

Sorted T cell subsets were CFSE-labeled and co-cultured for around five days with allogeneic regulatory or mature dendritic cells at a 1:10 DC:T ratio. FACS was used to sort CD4+ or CD8+ cells into naive T cells, defined as CD45RA+, and memory T cells, defined as CD45RO+. Two healthy control subjects provided the T cells used for TCR sequencing. Genomic DNA was extracted with the Qiagen DNeasy Blood & Tissue Kit. Comment on this clone: Its recognized antigen is unknown. At one end, the junction sequence differs from germline, possibly due to a read error.

A multiplexed two-step PCR with Vbeta-specific forward primers and Jbeta-specific reverse primers was used to amplify the TCRbeta CDR3 regions. Through the immunoSEQ service, the TCRbeta libraries were run on an Illumina instrument for sequencing. The paper's data handling went like this. V, D and J genes were assigned using IMGT annotation, and counts were corrected for multiplex PCR bias using synthetic CDR3 analogues. Repertoire clonality was computed in the immunoSEQ Analyzer as one minus normalized Shannon entropy. Fisher's exact test with Benjamini-Hochberg false discovery rate control was used to define clonal expansion, with two-tailed P<0.01. TCRdb retrieved this table from immuneACCESS and kept in-frame rearrangements only. Not all clones are present; in checked studies, unresolved V genes account for under half, and no reason is known for the remainder. D and trimming were read from the DNA, whereas the V and J calls and clone size are those reported in that table. The sample contains 20,000 or so clones, approximately 83% of them found a single time. The ten largest make up around 0.68% of the sample.

What was sequenced was naive CD4+ T cells from blood cultured with regulatory dendritic cells. Taken with the paper, the label for cell subset or site translates to: CD45RA+ naive T cells. The TCR sequence derives from a human donor in good health.

The nucleotide sequence reads TGTGCCAGCAGCTTTCGAGGGGCGCTAGGGCTCTTC. The resulting protein is CASSFRGALGLF. The chain was built from TRBV5-6 and TRBJ2-1, with the D call perhaps TRBD1 or TRBD2, each one matching 5 bases. CDR1 and CDR2 are drawn from the germline V gene: SGHDT, YYEEEE. Counted from cysteine to phenylalanine, this CDR3 has 12 amino acids. Just the 36-base CDR3 DNA is kept, in frame starting at base 1.